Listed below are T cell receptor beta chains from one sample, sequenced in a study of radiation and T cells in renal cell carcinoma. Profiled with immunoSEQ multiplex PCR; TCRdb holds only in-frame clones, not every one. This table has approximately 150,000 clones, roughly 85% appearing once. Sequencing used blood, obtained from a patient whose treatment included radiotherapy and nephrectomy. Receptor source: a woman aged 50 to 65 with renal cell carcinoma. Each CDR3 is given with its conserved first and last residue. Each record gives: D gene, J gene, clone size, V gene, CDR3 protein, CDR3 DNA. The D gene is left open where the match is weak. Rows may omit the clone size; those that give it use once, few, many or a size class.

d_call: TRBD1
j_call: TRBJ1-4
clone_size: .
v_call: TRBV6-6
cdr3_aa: CASSTGTENEKLFF
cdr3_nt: TGTGCCAGCAGCACCGGGACAGAAAATGAAAAACTGTTTTTT

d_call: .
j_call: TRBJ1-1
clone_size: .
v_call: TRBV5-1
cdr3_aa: CASSSENRHREAFF
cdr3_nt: TGCGCCAGCAGCTCGGAAAACAGGCACCGTGAAGCTTTCTTT

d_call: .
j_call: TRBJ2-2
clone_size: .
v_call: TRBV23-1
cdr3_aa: CASSQSGSHTGELFF
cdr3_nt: TGCGCCAGCAGTCAATCCGGATCCCACACCGGGGAGCTGTTTTTT

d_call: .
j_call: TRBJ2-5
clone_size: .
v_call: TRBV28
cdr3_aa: CASSYAGTVQETQYF
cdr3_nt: TGTGCCAGCAGTTATGCCGGGACTGTTCAAGAGACCCAGTACTTC

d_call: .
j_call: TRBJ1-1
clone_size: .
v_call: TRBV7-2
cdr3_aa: CASSLSTVNTEAFF
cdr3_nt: TGTGCCAGCAGCTTGTCAACCGTGAACACTGAAGCTTTCTTT

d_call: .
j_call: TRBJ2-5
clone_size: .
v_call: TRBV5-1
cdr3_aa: CASSLGTDQETQYF
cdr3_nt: TGCGCCAGCAGCTTGGGTACAGACCAAGAGACCCAGTACTTC

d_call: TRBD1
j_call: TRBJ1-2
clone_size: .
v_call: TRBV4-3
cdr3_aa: CASSQNTGGRDGYTF
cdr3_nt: TGCGCCAGCAGCCAGAACACAGGGGGAAGGGATGGCTACACCTTC

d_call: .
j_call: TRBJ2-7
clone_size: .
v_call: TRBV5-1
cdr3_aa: CASSLFVGGYEQYF
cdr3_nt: TGCGCCAGCAGCTTGTTTGTTGGGGGCTACGAGCAGTACTTC

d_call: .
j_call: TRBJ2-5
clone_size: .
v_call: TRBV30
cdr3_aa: CAWSVRTPETQYF
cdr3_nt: TGTGCCTGGAGTGTTAGGACGCCAGAGACCCAGTACTTC

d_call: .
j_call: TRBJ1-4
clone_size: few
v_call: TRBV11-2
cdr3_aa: CASSPGRTNEKLFF
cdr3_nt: TGTGCCAGCAGCCCCGGGAGGACTAATGAAAAACTGTTTTTT

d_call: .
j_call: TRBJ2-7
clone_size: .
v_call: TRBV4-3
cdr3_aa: CASSQAMGLDEQYF
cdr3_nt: TGCGCCAGCAGCCAAGCAATGGGCCTGGACGAGCAGTACTTC

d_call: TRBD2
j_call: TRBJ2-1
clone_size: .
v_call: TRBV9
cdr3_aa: CASSVEGTSGGNEQFF
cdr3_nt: TGTGCCAGCAGCGTAGAGGGGACTAGCGGGGGCAATGAGCAGTTCTTC

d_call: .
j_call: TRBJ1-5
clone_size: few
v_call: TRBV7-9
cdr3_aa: CASSVATSNQPQHF
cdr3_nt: TGTGCCAGCAGCGTCGCTACATCAAATCAGCCCCAGCATTTT

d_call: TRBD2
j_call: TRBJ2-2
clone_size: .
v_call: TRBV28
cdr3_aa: CASSTGTSFTGELFF
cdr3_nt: TGTGCCAGCTCGACCGGGACTAGTTTCACCGGGGAGCTGTTTTTT

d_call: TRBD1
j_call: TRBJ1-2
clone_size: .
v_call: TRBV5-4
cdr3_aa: CASSSDRGRQRGYTF
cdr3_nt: TGTGCCAGCAGCTCGGACAGGGGGCGGCAGCGGGGCTACACCTTC

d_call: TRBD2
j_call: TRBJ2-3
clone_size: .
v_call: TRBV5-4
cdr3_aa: CASSPRTSGSTDTQYF
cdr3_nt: TGTGCCAGCAGCCCGAGGACTAGCGGTAGCACAGATACGCAGTATTTT

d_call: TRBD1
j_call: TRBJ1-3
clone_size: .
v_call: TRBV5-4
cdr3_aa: CASSLESGGGRNTIYF
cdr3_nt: TGTGCCAGCAGCCTAGAGTCAGGGGGCGGCAGAAACACCATATATTTT

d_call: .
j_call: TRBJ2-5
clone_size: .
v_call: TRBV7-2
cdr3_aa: CASRPTRGQETQYF
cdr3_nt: TGTGCCAGCAGGCCGACTAGGGGACAAGAGACCCAGTACTTC

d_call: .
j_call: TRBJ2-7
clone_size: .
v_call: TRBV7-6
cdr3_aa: CASSLGRADEQYF
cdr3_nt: TGTGCCAGCAGCTTGGGCAGGGCGGACGAGCAGTACTTC

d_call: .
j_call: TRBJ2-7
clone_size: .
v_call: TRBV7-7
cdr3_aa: CASSLDRFDEQYF
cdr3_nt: TGTGCCAGCAGCCTGGACAGATTTGACGAGCAGTACTTC

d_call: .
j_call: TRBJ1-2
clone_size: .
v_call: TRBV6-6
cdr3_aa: CASSYSQGQAYGYTF
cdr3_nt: TGTGCCAGCAGTTACTCCCAGGGGCAAGCCTATGGCTACACCTTC

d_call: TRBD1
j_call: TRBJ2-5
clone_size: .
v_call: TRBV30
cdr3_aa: CAWSEGQGNQETQYF
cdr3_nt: TGTGCCTGGAGCGAGGGACAGGGAAACCAAGAGACCCAGTACTTC

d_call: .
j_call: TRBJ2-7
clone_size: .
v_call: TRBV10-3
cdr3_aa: CAISRGEFQGEQYF
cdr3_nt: TGTGCCATCTCCAGAGGAGAGTTTCAGGGCGAGCAGTACTTC

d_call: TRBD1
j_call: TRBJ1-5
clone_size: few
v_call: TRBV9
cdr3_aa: CASSQQGDISPQHF
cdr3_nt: TGTGCCAGCAGCCAACAGGGGGACATCAGTCCCCAGCATTTT

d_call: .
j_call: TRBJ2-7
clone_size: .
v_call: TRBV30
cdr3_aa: CAWSAGTYEQYF
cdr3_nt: TGTGCCTGGAGTGCGGGGACCTACGAGCAGTACTTC

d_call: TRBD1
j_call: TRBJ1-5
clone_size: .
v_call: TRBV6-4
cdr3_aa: CASSESQGADQPQHF
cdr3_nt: TGTGCCAGCAGTGAGTCACAGGGGGCAGATCAGCCCCAGCATTTT

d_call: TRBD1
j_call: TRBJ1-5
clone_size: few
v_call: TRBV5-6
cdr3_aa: CASSLGQGYNQPQHF
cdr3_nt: TGTGCCAGCAGCTTGGGACAGGGTTACAATCAGCCCCAGCATTTT

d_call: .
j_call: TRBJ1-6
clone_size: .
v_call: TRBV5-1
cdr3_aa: CASSPVPDSPLHF
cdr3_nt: TGCGCCAGCAGCCCCGTACCGGACTCACCCCTCCACTTT

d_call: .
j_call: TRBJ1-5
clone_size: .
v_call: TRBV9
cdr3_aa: CASSVGGSHQPQHF
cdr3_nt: TGTGCCAGCAGCGTAGGAGGGTCCCACCAGCCCCAGCATTTT

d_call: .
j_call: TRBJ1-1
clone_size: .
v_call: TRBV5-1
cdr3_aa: CASSLEGPLNTEAFF
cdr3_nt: TGCGCCAGCAGCTTGGAAGGGCCACTGAACACTGAAGCTTTCTTT

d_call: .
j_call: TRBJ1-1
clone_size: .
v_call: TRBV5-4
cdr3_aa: CASSPRRVNTEAFF
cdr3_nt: TGTGCCAGCAGCCCAAGACGGGTGAACACTGAAGCTTTCTTT

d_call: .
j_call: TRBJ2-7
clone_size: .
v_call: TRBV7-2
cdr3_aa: CASSYPRYEQYF
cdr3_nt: TGTGCCAGCAGCTACCCTCGCTACGAGCAGTACTTC

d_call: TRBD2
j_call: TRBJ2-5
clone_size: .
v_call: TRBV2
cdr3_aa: CASSDRLAGAQETQYF
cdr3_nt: TGTGCCAGCAGTGACAGACTAGCGGGGGCACAAGAGACCCAGTACTTC

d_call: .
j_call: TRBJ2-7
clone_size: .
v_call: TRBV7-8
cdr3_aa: CASSSLGGGEQYF
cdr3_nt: TGTGCCAGCAGCTCCCTGGGGGGAGGCGAGCAGTACTTC

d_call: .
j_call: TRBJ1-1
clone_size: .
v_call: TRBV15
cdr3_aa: CATCSGGSTEAFF
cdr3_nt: TGTGCCACCTGCTCGGGGGGTTCGACTGAAGCTTTCTTT

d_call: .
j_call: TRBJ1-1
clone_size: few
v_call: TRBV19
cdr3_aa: CASLKGLNTEAFF
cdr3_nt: TGTGCCAGCCTAAAGGGGCTAAACACTGAAGCTTTCTTT

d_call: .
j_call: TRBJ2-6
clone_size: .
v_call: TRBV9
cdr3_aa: CASSIGGANVLTF
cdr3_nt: TGTGCCAGCAGCATCGGTGGGGCCAACGTCCTGACTTTC

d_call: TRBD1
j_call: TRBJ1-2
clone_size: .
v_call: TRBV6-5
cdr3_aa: CASSYSQGVYGYTF
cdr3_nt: TGTGCCAGCAGTTACTCTCAGGGGGTCTATGGCTACACCTTC

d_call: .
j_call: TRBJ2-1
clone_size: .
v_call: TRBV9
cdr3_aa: CASSISPNSYNEQFF
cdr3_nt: TGTGCCAGCAGCATAAGCCCCAACTCCTACAATGAGCAGTTCTTC

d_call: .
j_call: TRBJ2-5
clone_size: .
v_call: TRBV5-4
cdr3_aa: CASSLEGPRETQYF
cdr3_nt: TGTGCCAGCAGCTTGGAGGGTCCGAGGGAGACCCAGTACTTC

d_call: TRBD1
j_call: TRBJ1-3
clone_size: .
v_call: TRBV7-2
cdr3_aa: CASSSGQGGNTIYF
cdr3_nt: TGTGCCAGCAGCTCCGGACAGGGGGGAAACACCATATATTTT

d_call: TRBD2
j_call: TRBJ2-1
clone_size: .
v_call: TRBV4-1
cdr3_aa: CASSQAHGRAGNEQFF
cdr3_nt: TGCGCCAGCAGCCAAGCCCACGGGAGGGCAGGGAATGAGCAGTTCTTC

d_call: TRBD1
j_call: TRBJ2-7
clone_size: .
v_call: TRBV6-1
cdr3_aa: CASRATQGVAHEQYF
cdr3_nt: TGTGCCAGCCGTGCGACCCAGGGGGTAGCCCACGAGCAGTACTTC

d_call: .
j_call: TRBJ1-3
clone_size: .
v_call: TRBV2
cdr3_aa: CASGVVGSGNTIYF
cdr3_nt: TGTGCCTCGGGGGTAGTAGGCTCTGGAAACACCATATATTTT

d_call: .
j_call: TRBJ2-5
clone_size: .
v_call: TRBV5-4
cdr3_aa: CASSLDSYQETQYF
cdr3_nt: TGTGCCAGCAGCTTGGACAGTTACCAAGAGACCCAGTACTTC

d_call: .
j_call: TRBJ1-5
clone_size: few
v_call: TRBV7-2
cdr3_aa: CASSLSGTLKKPQHF
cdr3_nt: TGTGCCAGCAGCTTATCCGGGACACTTAAGAAGCCCCAGCATTTT

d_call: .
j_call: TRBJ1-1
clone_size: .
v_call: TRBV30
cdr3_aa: CAWSPAEEAFF
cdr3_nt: TGTGCCTGGAGCCCAGCGGAAGAAGCTTTCTTT

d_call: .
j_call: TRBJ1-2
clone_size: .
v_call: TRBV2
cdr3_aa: CASSSSQAGGGATF
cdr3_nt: TGTGCCAGCAGTAGCTCCCAGGCGGGGGGAGGCGCCACCTTC

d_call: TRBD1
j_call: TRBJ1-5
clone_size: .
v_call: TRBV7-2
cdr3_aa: CASSWGTGTGGQPQHF
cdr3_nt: TGTGCCAGCAGCTGGGGTACCGGGACAGGGGGTCAGCCCCAGCATTTT

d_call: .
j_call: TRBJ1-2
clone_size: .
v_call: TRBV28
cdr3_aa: CASSIMGARGSTF
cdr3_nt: TGTGCCAGCTCCATTATGGGGGCCCGGGGATCCACCTTC

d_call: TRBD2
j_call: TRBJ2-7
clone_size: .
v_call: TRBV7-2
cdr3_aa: CASSLRGSYEQYF
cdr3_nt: TGTGCCAGCAGCTTACGCGGGAGCTACGAGCAGTACTTC

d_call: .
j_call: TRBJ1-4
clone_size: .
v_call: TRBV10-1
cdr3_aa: CASSVTAGEKLFF
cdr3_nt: TGCGCCAGCAGTGTTACGGCCGGGGAAAAACTGTTTTTT